This T cell receptor (beta chain) was sequenced for a study of blood T cell repertoires in COVID-19 (dated by TCRdb to 2020 to 2021). Background for the entire study: Samples covering the acute and convalescent phases of COVID-19 were provided by collaborators in the United States, Italy and Spain. The material from the prospective study consisted of cDNA or gDNA derived from T cells, B-cell-depleted T cells, or PBMCs. Deeply sampled blood TCRbeta repertoires from subjects exposed to, actively infected with, or recovered from COVID-19 were included in the dataset. The repertoires were made available in a free public database intended to serve as a resource for research on the immune response to SARS-CoV-2. The samples were drawn from the first 160 participants of the ongoing ImmuneRACE study and from some 1,300 subjects provided by 6 global collaborators. A de-identified subject ID, COVID-19 status, age in years and sex were almost always included in the sample metadata. Where HLA class I and class II types were available, the types were taken from metadata supplied by the sample provider, not from assay-based typing.

What the work shows at the level of the full study, not this receptor alone: The quantity of clinical and demographic metadata differed by source and by participant and was supplied without curation.

Samples from volunteer blood donors who had recovered from COVID-19 were contributed by a second Seattle source. Whole blood was collected in K2EDTA tubes by collaborating institutions according to the institutions' own protocols. Collaborator samples were shipped for TCRbeta analysis as frozen whole blood, isolated PBMCs, or DNA extracted from either sample type. Of note for this clone: Its antigen is not yet known. Base qualities are not at hand, and no much larger clone is one base apart.

The immunoSEQ Assay, a bias-controlled multiplex PCR, was used to amplify TCRbeta CDR3 regions from genomic DNA. In the authors' own workflow: Within the assay, amplification of reference gene primers was used to estimate how many nucleated cells each sample contained. To quantify the absolute abundance of each unique TCRbeta CDR3 rearrangement, sequence reads were collapsed and filtered. For each sample, productive Simpson clonality was calculated by taking the square root of Simpson's diversity index across productive rearrangements. TCRdb retrieved this table from immuneACCESS and kept in-frame rearrangements only. Not all clones are present; in checked studies, unresolved V genes account for under half, and no reason is known for the remainder. V and J calls and clone size are given by that table; D and trimming were obtained from the DNA. In this sample the table shows about 240,000 clones, approximately 82% of which occur a single time. Around 2% of the sample rests with the top ten.

The CDR3 goes from the cysteine to the phenylalanine over 17 residues. Only CDR3 DNA remains: 51 bases, in frame from the first base. Compared with germline, V lacks 4 bases and J lacks 0 bases; bases without a gene match: 5. Sequences ENHRY (CDR1) and SYGVKD (CDR2) are obtained from the germline V gene. This chain joins TRBV10-3 to TRBJ2-6; the junction holds 8 bases that match TRBD1. The specimen was peripheral blood. The sequence came from a man aged 25-40 years who had recovered from COVID-19. The nucleotide sequence is given as TGTGCCATCAGTGGGGACAGGTATATCTCTGGGGCCAACGTCCTGACTTTC. It translates to CAISGDRYISGANVLTF.